The present TCR beta chain was sequenced within a study of patients and donors after allogeneic stem cell transplantation (dated by TCRdb to 2020 to 2022). In this sample, this clonotype turned up a few times. The antigen this receptor binds is unknown. Qualities for individual bases were not recorded, and no much larger clone is one base off. From cysteine to phenylalanine, the CDR3 is 14 amino acids long. The sequence is cut down to CDR3 DNA, 42 bases in frame from base 1. V loses 2 bases of germline sequence and J loses 2 bases, and the interval between the two ends is 10 bases. CDR1 SGHRS and CDR2 YFSETQ are derived from the germline V gene. Libraries were made using RT-PCR. These reads were obtained on a NextSeq 550. TCRdb ran its own pipeline on the public reads, namely fastp trimming at Q25 and MiXCR clone calling, and kept in-frame beta chains. Each CDR3 protein appears once, grouped with its most common genes and DNA. The sample table shows tens of thousands of distinct CDR3 sequences, and about 48% are seen once. Roughly 64% of the sample belongs to the ten largest clones.

The sequence came from a human donor who was either an allogeneic HSCT recipient or a stem cell or donor lymphocyte infusion donor (not recorded which). It is not recorded whose cells these are; they may come from a transplant donor. The sample consisted of blood, either unsorted or a sorted T cell fraction (not recorded which). This receptor chain uses TRBV5-1 and TRBJ1-2, with an unclear D gene assignment. The DNA sequence is as follows: TGCGCCAGCAGCTTCGGACTCCCGAACTATGGCTACACCTTC. Its protein product is CASSFGLPNYGYTF.